This T cell receptor (beta chain) came from a study of cytomegalovirus exposure and HLA in healthy donors (dated by TCRdb to between 2016 and 2019). Study-level background: In an earlier analysis of under 750 of the donors, less than 350 Gb of sequence data and 117 million unique TCR beta sequences from roughly 200 million T cells were reported. All discovery cohort repertoires had been generated on a single sequencing platform. Both class I and class II loci were covered by HLA typing, at four-digit resolution. An earlier analysis of 500 to 750 of the donors applied high-throughput TCR beta sequencing to assess whether each TCR beta V gene segment acted as functional or pseudogenic. Along with the roughly 670-subject first cohort, a separate validation cohort of over a hundred different subjects was used. Four or five DR-DQ haplotypes were handled as single units for association and clustering because linkage in the cohort was strong. The study aimed to test whether cataloging public T cell receptors could reveal signatures of past pathogen exposure. Typing coverage differed by locus: A, B, C, DRB1 and DQB1 were typed in roughly 629-640 donors, DQA1 in roughly 510, DPA1 in 600 to 610, and DPB1 in around 440. A later genetic analysis used genome-wide SNP genotypes for about 55% of the 666 donors, treating that subset as a discovery cohort. The study combined high-throughput TCR immunosequencing, statistical association of individual TCRs with disease status, and machine learning to predict cytomegalovirus infection status. The genetic ancestry cluster associated with self-reported Caucasian donors included over 65% of the 300 to 450 genotyped donors. In the later analysis, no new phenotypic data were used to find candidate immune exposures; instead, reliance was placed on TCR beta sequences and their occurrence across donors. The study profiled the T cell repertoires of hundreds of subjects by immunosequencing and related them to cytomegalovirus serostatus. Donor age, sex, ethnicity and CMV serostatus were compiled alongside the repertoire data. In a later analysis, previously published TCR beta repertoires from 500 to 750 donors were re-analyzed and high-resolution HLA genotyping was added so that TCR occurrence patterns could be studied. An early release covering roughly 640 HLA-typed donors comprised around 300 gigabases of sequencing data and approximately 85 million unique TCR sequences. Among some 400 genotyped donors of the cohort, an average of roughly 230,000 unique TCR beta nucleotide sequences was sequenced per donor, of which about 18% were non-productive. What the authors observed across the whole study: Because counts were too low, 15 to 20 rarely observed V segments, including chromosome 9 orphons, were excluded from the earlier analysis of around 640 of the donors. Compared with equally common non-associated chains, HLA-associated TCR beta chains in a later analysis were more clonally expanded and had lower generation probabilities. A later analysis associated some 17,000 TCR beta sequences with specific HLA alleles at a false discovery rate of 0.05. In both the original and validation cohorts, the classifier was reported to diagnose cytomegalovirus status with high specificity and sensitivity. A few of the identified cytomegalovirus-associated TCR beta chains were confirmed in vitro to be specific for cytomegalovirus antigens. Correlated functional status among segregating V segments might be attributable to linkage disequilibrium, but an unknown experimental factor could not be ruled out. A group of highly shared sequence variants was considered likely to be a technical artifact of the sequencing pipeline. The presence/absence analyses assumed that sequencing depth was roughly uniform across donors, and that assumption may not be true. HLA typing was unavailable for some donors at each locus, so association tests used only the typed subset. A later genetic analysis reported fewer N-insertions in productive TCRs among donors in an Asian-associated ancestry cluster than the roughly 700-donor mean. A further reported finding was that TCR beta sequences accurately predicted the HLA-A and HLA-B alleles for most subjects in the first cohort. Immune exposure information for the cohort was limited to CMV serostatus. V-gene and J-gene trimming of TCR beta chains was associated with a missense DCLRE1C variant in a later genetic analysis, and the association was replicated in an independent cohort. Assigning TCR associations to individual alleles was difficult when HLA alleles, especially DR and DQ, strongly co-occurred. A later analysis reported that several top co-occurrence clusters appeared linked to parvovirus B19, influenza, CMV and Epstein-Barr virus. The study gave a list of over 150 TCR beta chains associated with cytomegalovirus. In a later analysis, most CMV-associated TCR beta chains were found to appear HLA-restricted, with HLA associations seemingly driven largely by CMV exposure. It was suggested by the authors that the approach could potentially be generalized to other disease states and immunological phenotypes. A later analysis found that TCR association rates varied across HLA loci, with DRB1 alleles showing the most associated TCRs and HLA-C alleles the fewest. The cohort was sequenced for TCR beta chains only, and without alpha or paired-chain data the features that could be detected were limited. In an earlier analysis of 587 of the donors, most TCR beta V segments appeared in productive rearrangements about 87% or about 30% of the time, broadly matching IMGT annotations. Some IMGT-functional V segments, including TRBV6-2 and TRBV6-3, could not be distinguished by the 87-base-pair reads and were therefore excluded. Most TCR sequences were seen in very few donors, while some public TCRs were found in many individuals.

Taken from the germline V gene, the CDR1 and CDR2 loops are MDHEN and SYDVKM. The CDR3 numbers 12 residues from cysteine through phenylalanine. Here the CDR3 DNA is all that survives: 36 bases in frame from base 1. The junction shows trimming of 3 bases on V and 8 bases on J, and the gene matches do not reach 2 bases of it. Receptor libraries were prepared by the immunoSEQ multiplex PCR assay. For the multiplex PCR, a mixture combining 60 forward primers for TCR Vbeta segments and 13 reverse primers for TCR Jbeta segments was used. The CDR3 region of rearranged TCR beta genes was amplified from genomic DNA by a multiplex PCR assay. Amplified TCR beta libraries were sequenced as 87-base-pair reads on the Illumina HiSeq System. The study's own analysis went as follows. A later analysis tallied roughly 78 million unique TCR beta chains across the 550 to 850 repertoires, and about 10 million of those chains were shared by two or more donors. Raw reads were error-corrected and collapsed into unique sequences by a nearest-neighbor algorithm in which closely related sequences were merged to remove PCR and sequencing errors. V, D and J gene segments were assigned by aligning CDR3 sequences to IMGT reference sequences. For a sequence to be retained, a match of at least six nucleotides was required to both a V gene segment and a J gene segment. A rearrangement was called productive if the CDR3 had no stop codons and remained in frame with V and J, and every other rearrangement was called non-productive. CDR3 was defined according to IMGT convention as the region running from the second conserved V-encoded cysteine to the conserved J-encoded phenylalanine. The earlier analysis of about 640 of the donors excluded any sequence lacking an unambiguous match to a single V gene segment. An earlier analysis of a few hundred of the donors called V segments functional above 56.7% productive rearrangements and segregating when the between-donor standard deviation exceeded 5%. A statistical classification framework was built to diagnose cytomegalovirus status from the catalog of TCR beta chain sequences. V and J gene assignment, in a later analysis, came from comparing TCR nucleotide sequences with IMGT/GENE-DB human TR gene sequences. The TCRdist pipeline was used in a later analysis to assign CDR3 sequences and most-parsimonious VDJ recombination scenarios. In a later analysis, each TCR beta chain was defined by its CDR3 amino acid sequence together with its V-gene family, and reads without a unique V-gene family were excluded. A later analysis removed nearly 600 highly shared, low-generation-probability nucleotide sequences to deal with suspected cross-contamination and a sequencing artifact. A later analysis calculated a clonal expansion index for each public chain from normalized within-repertoire ranks of inferred template counts. Generation probabilities in a later analysis came from a VDJ recombination model fitted to out-of-frame rearrangements, and those results were checked against IGoR. A later analysis scored TCR-TCR, TCR-HLA and TCR-CMV co-occurrence with hypergeometric tests, applying a repertoire-size bias correction to TCR pairs. False discovery rates were estimated in a later analysis by permuting HLA or CMV assignments 20 times. In a later analysis, co-occurring TCRs were grouped using DBSCAN, and TCRdist sequence similarity was added for clustering within HLA-allele-positive subsets. Repertoires with fewer than 30,000 or more than 120,000 public chains were left out of co-occurrence clustering, as were four to six repertoires with anomalous nucleotide sharing. The source is immuneACCESS, and TCRdb retained only in-frame sequences with V and J called. Part of the clones is not carried over; for the studies checked, unresolved V genes explain less than half of this, and the remainder is unexplained. Clonal size and the V and J genes are those of that table, whereas D and trimming came from the DNA. A total of under 250,000 clones appear in this sample, roughly four fifths of them only once. The biggest ten clones account for approximately 2.5% of the sample.

The cohort consisted of more than 650 healthy bone marrow donors. At the time of sampling, all cohort members were nominally healthy, though unrecorded immune exposures were likely present. The donor tested CMV seronegative and was one of the 352 seronegative cohort members. Every donor gave a peripheral blood sample, and the peripheral blood mononuclear cells from that sample were used for TCR beta sequencing. Genomic DNA was extracted from the blood cell samples with the Qiagen DNeasy Blood Extraction Kit. In regard to this clone: This clone's antigen is unknown. Base qualities are missing; no much larger clone stands one base away.

Sequencing was done on a sample of PBMCs. Rearrangement joined TRBV28 to TRBJ1-2; 8 bases in the junction line up with TRBD1. The receptor was isolated from a woman in her 40s in good health and CMV-seronegative. The DNA is TGTGCCAGCAGTTTGGACAGGGAGGGCTACACCTTC. This gives the protein CASSLDREGYTF.